This T cell receptor beta chain was sequenced during a study of CD8 T cells in ankylosing spondylitis. This clonotype was observed at least ten times. What it binds is unknown. Its ends do not fully match the called genes, so a read error is possible. TCRdb fed the 5' RACE reads into MiXCR, producing one record per CDR3 protein. The sample gives about 230,000 distinct CDR3 sequences, over 7% of which show up once; approximately 4.8% is in the top ten. Findings and caveats of the study: A CD8+ phenotype characterized the disease-linked clones, which were relatively rare in peripheral blood. In reactive arthritis synovial fluid and blood, some motif variants had been reported before. Disease-linked clones were reportedly significantly enriched in matched ankylosing spondylitis synovial fluid.

This CDR3 contains 12 residues. Germline CDR1 reads SQVTM; CDR2 reads ANQGSEA. The sequenced sample consisted of blood, either unsorted or a sorted T cell fraction (not recorded which). J is TRBJ2-2 and V is TRBV29-1; tentative D call: TRBD2 (6 bases). The receptor was derived from a female donor with ankylosing spondylitis or in good health (not recorded which). In DNA, the CDR3 is TGTTCGTCCGGGGGGAACACCGGGGAGCTGTTTTTT. Residues: CSSGGNTGELFF.